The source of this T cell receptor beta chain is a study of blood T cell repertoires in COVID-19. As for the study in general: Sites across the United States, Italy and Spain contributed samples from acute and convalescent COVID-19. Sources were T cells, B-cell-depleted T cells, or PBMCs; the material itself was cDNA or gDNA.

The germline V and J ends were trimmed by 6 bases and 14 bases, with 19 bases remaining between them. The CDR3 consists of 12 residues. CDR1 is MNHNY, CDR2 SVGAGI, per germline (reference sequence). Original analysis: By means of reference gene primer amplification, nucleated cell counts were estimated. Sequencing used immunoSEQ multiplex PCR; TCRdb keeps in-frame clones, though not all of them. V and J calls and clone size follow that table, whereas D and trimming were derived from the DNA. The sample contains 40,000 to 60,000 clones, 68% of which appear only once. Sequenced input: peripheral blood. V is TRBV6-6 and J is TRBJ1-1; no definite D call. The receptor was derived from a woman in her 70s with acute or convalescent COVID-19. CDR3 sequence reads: CASSYADGEVFF. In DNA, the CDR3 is TGTGCCAGCAGCTACGCAGACGGCGAGGTATTCTTT.